These 23 T cell receptor beta chains came from one sample sequenced in a study of blood T cell repertoires in COVID-19. Assay used: immunoSEQ multiplex PCR; TCRdb lists only in-frame clones, some missing. The table records some 21,000 clones, over 90% of them present only once. Sequenced: peripheral blood. The receptors were gathered from a woman between 45 and 60 years old with active COVID-19.

The gene calls are TRBV10-3 and TRBJ1-2; 7 bases line up with TRBD1. The CDR3 length is 17 residues. Trimming removed 4 bases from V and 2 bases from J; junction bases left unmatched: 13. Germline lookup yields CDR1 ENHRY and CDR2 SYGVKD. CDR3 protein: CAISAPSRTGLNYGYTF. The CDR3 nucleotides read TGTGCCATCAGTGCCCCCTCCAGGACAGGTTTAAACTATGGCTACACCTTC.

The V gene is TRBV28, the J gene TRBJ2-1; D might be TRBD2 (5 bases). The V gene lost 4 bases and the J gene lost 3 bases, with 19 bases spanning the gap. The CDR3 is 17 amino acids. CDR1 and CDR2 from the germline V gene are MDHEN and SYDVKM. The CDR3 sequence: CASSSSGNSRSYNEQFF. Here the CDR3 DNA reads TGTGCCAGCAGTTCCTCGGGGAACTCAAGAAGCTACAATGAGCAGTTCTTC. The full variable domain, with the rest looked up from reference TRBV28 and TRBJ2-1, is DVKVTQSSRYLVKRTGEKVFLECVQDMDHENMFWYRQDPGLGLRLIYFSYDVKMKEKGDIPEGYSVSREKKERFSLILESASTNQTSMYLCASSSSGNSRSYNEQFFGPGTRLTVL.

The rearrangement links TRBV28 to TRBJ2-2, with D perhaps TRBD2 (5 bases). The germline CDR1 and CDR2 sequences are MDHEN and SYDVKM. The ends were cut back, 8 bases at V and 5 bases at J, with 24 bases in the middle. The CDR3 sequence is 17 residues long. The CDR3 coding sequence is TGTGCCAGCCCTAAGGACGTACGGGGATGGTATACCGGGGAGCTGTTTTTT. This gives the protein CASPKDVRGWYTGELFF.

The chain has TRBV11-1 and TRBJ1-2, with D unclear. Trimming pared 4 bases from V and 8 bases from J, leaving 14 bases between. The CDR3 is 13 residues long. The V gene's germline CDR1 is SGHAT and CDR2 FQDESV (reference sequence). CDR3 loop: CASSSAGLGGYTF. Written as DNA, the CDR3 is TGTGCCAGCAGCTCCGCGGGCCTCGGGGGCTACACCTTC.

J is TRBJ1-1 and V is TRBV9; D is ambiguous. V was clipped by 2 bases and J by 2 bases, with 7 bases between them. Germline lookup yields CDR1 SGDLS and CDR2 YYNGEE. CDR3 length: 13 amino acids. The chain's CDR3 is CASSVTSNTEAFF. CDR3 DNA: TGTGCCAGCAGCGTGACAAGTAACACTGAAGCTTTCTTT.

The chain joins TRBV6-2 or TRBV6-3 to TRBJ2-1, with TRBD2 identical over 9 bases. CDR1 is MNHEY, CDR2 SVGEGT, per germline. The CDR3 has 17 residues. Trimming took 0 bases from V and 3 from J; bases not matched to a gene: 6. The CDR3 here is CASSYSGSSGSYNEQFF. CDR3 coding DNA: TGTGCCAGCAGTTACTCCGGGAGTAGCGGGAGCTACAATGAGCAGTTCTTC.

V gene TRBV7-3 combines with J gene TRBJ2-1; TRBD2 matches 11 bases. V shed 2 bases and J 7 bases; nucleotides not matched to a gene: 7. This CDR3 comprises 16 residues. Germline-derived CDR1 and CDR2 are SGHTA and FQGTGA. CDR3 in amino acids: CASSLVGTSGGNEQFF. As DNA, the CDR3 is TGTGCCAGCAGCTTAGTAGGGACTAGCGGTGGAAATGAGCAGTTCTTC. The entire variable domain, with the rest obtained from reference TRBV7-3 and TRBJ2-1, is as follows: GAGVSQTPSNKVTEKGKYVELRCDPISGHTALYWYRQSLGQGPEFLIYFQGTGAADDSGLPNDRFFAVRPEGSVSTLKIQRTERGDSAVYLCASSLVGTSGGNEQFFGPGTRLTVL.

V gene TRBV27 combines with J gene TRBJ2-1, with 7 bases matching TRBD2. The germline CDR1 and CDR2 sequences are MNHEY and SMNVEV (reference sequence). After removal of 2 bases from V and 0 bases from J, the junction contained 4 bases not matched to a gene. The CDR3 has 16 amino acids. The CDR3, as DNA: TGTGCCAGCAGTTTAAGGGGCGGGAGCTCCTACAATGAGCAGTTCTTC. Amino acid sequence: CASSLRGGSSYNEQFF.

The CDR3 DNA reads as TGCAGCGTTGGAATGGACCGGACAGGCTACACCTTC. It translates to CSVGMDRTGYTF. The V gene is TRBV29-1, the J gene TRBJ1-2, with D tentatively TRBD1 (5 bases). Germline CDR1 and CDR2: SQVTM and ANQGSEA. The CDR3 sequence is 12 residues long. Trimming removed 4 bases from V and 8 bases from J, with 14 bases in between.

V usage is TRBV9 and J usage is TRBJ2-1, with 8 bases aligning to TRBD2. Trimming at V came to 3 bases and at J to 7 bases, leaving 12 bases not matched to a gene. This CDR3 comprises 16 residues. Germline CDR1 SGDLS, CDR2 YYNGEE. CDR3 sequence (DNA): TGTGCCAGCAGCGAGCCCCATAGCGGGATTGGAAATGAGCAGTTCTTC. This codes for CASSEPHSGIGNEQFF.

V gene TRBV12-3 or TRBV12-4 combines with J gene TRBJ1-5; a weak D match, TRBD1 (5 bases). Trimming took 5 bases from V and 7 from J, leaving 12 bases between them. The CDR3 runs to 13 residues. CDR3 in DNA: TGTGCCAGCAGTCCATCACAGGCGCAGCCCCAGCATTTT. Its translation is CASSPSQAQPQHF.

This clone was found once. The J gene is TRBJ2-2, the V gene TRBV10-3, with a possible D match to TRBD1 (5 bases). The CDR3 has 15 residues. Trimming removed 2 bases at V and 7 bases at J, with 14 bases between. The germline V gene encodes CDR1 ENHRY and CDR2 SYGVKD. The CDR3 DNA is TGTGCCATCAGTGAGACAGGCGGTGGGTTCGGGGAGCTGTTTTTT. Its protein is CAISETGGGFGELFF.

The chain uses TRBV18 and TRBJ2-5; tentatively, D is TRBD2 (6 bases). With 5 bases removed from V and 2 bases from J, the gap between germline ends came to 15 bases. CDR3 length: 15 amino acids. In germline, CDR1 is KGHSH, CDR2 LQKENI. CDR3 in amino acids: CASSTTLAIQETQYF. The CDR3 nucleotides are TGTGCCAGCTCAACAACGCTAGCGATACAAGAGACCCAGTACTTC.

Only a few counts were recorded for this clone. The V and J genes are TRBV7-3 and TRBJ2-1; D is unclear. The CDR3 covers 16 residues. Germline CDR1 SGHTA, CDR2 FQGTGA. V was shortened by 2 bases and J by 3 bases, with 14 bases between the two germline ends. The CDR3 is CASSLSGRGIYNEQFF. The CDR3 DNA reads TGTGCCAGCAGCTTATCTGGTCGCGGAATCTACAATGAGCAGTTCTTC. The entire variable domain, with the rest obtained from reference TRBV7-3 and TRBJ2-1, is as follows: GAGVSQTPSNKVTEKGKYVELRCDPISGHTALYWYRQSLGQGPEFLIYFQGTGAADDSGLPNDRFFAVRPEGSVSTLKIQRTERGDSAVYLCASSLSGRGIYNEQFFGPGTRLTVL.

This clone was seen more than once but under ten times. V usage is TRBV2 and J usage is TRBJ2-1; 13 bases line up with TRBD2. There are 15 residues in the CDR3. J was trimmed by 5 bases and V by 5 bases; bases with no gene match: 3. Germline CDR1 reads SNHLY; CDR2 reads FYNNEI. CDR3 region: CASSSGTSGDNEQFF. The CDR3 bases are TGTGCCAGCAGTTCCGGGACTAGCGGGGACAATGAGCAGTTCTTC.

The chain employs TRBV11-2 and TRBJ2-7, with 8 bases lining up with TRBD1. Losses at the gene ends were 3 bases for V and 2 bases for J; bases not matched to a gene: 3. Germline CDR1 is SGHAT and CDR2 is FQNNGV. This CDR3 is built from 14 residues. The CDR3 DNA sequence: TGTGCCAGCAGCTTTGGGACAGGCCCCTACGAGCAGTACTTC. Translation gives CASSFGTGPYEQYF.

The rearrangement uses TRBV24-1 and TRBJ2-5; maybe TRBD2 (5 bases). CDR3 size: 13 residues. The germline V gene has CDR1 KGHDR and CDR2 SFDVKD. The V end lost 2 bases, the J end lost 8 bases, and 11 bases lay between the germline ends. DNA of the CDR3: TGTGCCACCAGTGATTCGGACTGGGCAACCCAGTACTTC. Amino acid sequence: CATSDSDWATQYF.

This sequence joins TRBV28 and TRBJ2-7; TRBD1 is a possible D gene (7 bases). Deletions cut 3 bases from V and 3 bases from J, with 21 bases between. Germline-derived CDR1 and CDR2 are MDHEN and SYDVKM. CDR3 length: 17 amino acids. For the CDR3, the DNA is TGTGCCAGCAGTTTTTCCCCGGGCAGGGGGGTTCTCTACGAGCAGTACTTC. Amino acid sequence: CASSFSPGRGVLYEQYF. The full variable domain, in which reference TRBV28 and TRBJ2-7 provide the parts outside the CDR3, is DVKVTQSSRYLVKRTGEKVFLECVQDMDHENMFWYRQDPGLGLRLIYFSYDVKMKEKGDIPEGYSVSREKKERFSLILESASTNQTSMYLCASSFSPGRGVLYEQYFGPGTRLTVT.

The chain combines TRBV6-5 with TRBJ1-1; 9 bases fit TRBD1. The V and J ends lost 3 bases and 3 bases, in that order; junction bases with no gene match: 2. The CDR3 spans 14 residues. Germline V lookup: CDR1 MNHEY, CDR2 SVGAGI. The CDR3 DNA sequence: TGTGCCAGCAGTTATTGGGACAGGGACACTGAAGCTTTCTTT. Translation: CASSYWDRDTEAFF.

The J gene is TRBJ2-7, the V gene TRBV9; 9 bases fit TRBD1. The trim removed 2 bases at V and 0 bases at J, leaving 3 bases unmatched. Per germline, CDR1 SGDLS and CDR2 YYNGEE. This CDR3 spans 15 amino acids. This CDR3 is CASSVGTGNSYEQYF. In DNA, the CDR3 is TGTGCCAGCAGCGTCGGGACAGGGAACTCCTACGAGCAGTACTTC.

This rearrangement joins TRBV29-1 to TRBJ2-7; TRBD1 matches at 11 bases. CDR3 length: 14 amino acids. The germline V gene encodes CDR1 SQVTM and CDR2 ANQGSEA. With 4 bases clipped from V and 3 bases from J, the junction kept 5 bases outside the gene matches. CDR3 nucleotide sequence: TGCAGCGTTGCTGGGACAGGGGGGTACTACGAGCAGTACTTC. Translated: CSVAGTGGYYEQYF.

The rearrangement joins TRBV25-1 to TRBJ2-1; TRBD1 matches 9 bases. J was trimmed by 5 bases and V by 7 bases; bases with no gene match: 9. Germline V lookup: CDR1 MGHDK, CDR2 SYGVNS. This CDR3 contains 15 residues. This CDR3 reads CASISGTGWDNEQFF. The CDR3 DNA reads as TGTGCCAGCATCTCCGGGACAGGGTGGGACAATGAGCAGTTCTTC.

V usage is TRBV19 and J usage is TRBJ2-5; 7 positions match TRBD1. The CDR3 sequence is 18 residues long. CDR1 is LNHDA and CDR2 is SQIVND in the germline V gene (reference sequence). V was clipped by 1 base and J by 0 bases; unmatched bases: 11. CDR3 in DNA: TGTGCCAGTAGTATAGGCCGGACAGGTAACCCAAACCAAGAGACCCAGTACTTC. Translated: CASSIGRTGNPNQETQYF. The full variable domain, rest sourced from reference TRBV19 and TRBJ2-5, is DGGITQSPKYLFRKEGQNVTLSCEQNLNHDAMYWYRQDPGQGLRLIYYSQIVNDFQKGDIAEGYSVSREKKESFPLTVTSAQKNPTAFYLCASSIGRTGNPNQETQYFGPGTRLLVL.